The clone carrying this T cell receptor (beta chain) appeared many times. No antigen is known for it. The data are from a study of T cells in Graves' hyperthyroidism and ophthalmopathy. At the level of the study: Upon initial diagnosis and before any treatment, peripheral blood was collected. Findings and limits, study-wide: Also found in blood were most expanded thyroid clonotypes above 0.001.

Trimming left V 1 base short and J 3 bases short, with 7 bases between. The CDR3 length is 13 residues. The V gene's germline CDR1 is SQVTM and CDR2 ANQGSEA. TCR beta CDR3 sequences were amplified from RNA transcripts. The TCR CDR3 was amplified in a first-round RT-PCR using the HTBI primer set. TCRdb reprocessed the multiplex PCR reads via MiXCR and lists one record per CDR3 protein. The sample has hundreds of thousands of distinct CDR3 sequences, approximately 14% seen once. Inclusion characteristics of ophthalmopathy patients comprised a Clinical Activity Score of at least 3, a NOSPECS grade of at least 4, and duration under 3 months. PBMCs were derived from 10 ml fresh peripheral blood.

The chain recombines TRBV29-1 with TRBJ2-1; possible D gene TRBD2, 6 bases. This receptor was taken from a woman aged 40 to 50 with Graves' ophthalmopathy. Material: blood. CDR3 amino acids: CSVEGTNYNEQFF. The CDR3 coding sequence is TGCAGCGTTGAAGGGACTAACTACAATGAGCAGTTCTTC.